The subject of this entry is one TCR beta chain. Its antigen remains unidentified. The CDR3 runs to 13 residues. Trimming stripped 2 bases from V and 5 bases from J, with 8 bases between. Germline V gene data show CDR1 as SGHRS and CDR2 as YFSETQ. This entry comes from a study of response to subunit inactivated influenza vaccine. Findings and limits, study-wide: With each seasonal influenza vaccination, the authors suggested, few new T cells are recruited.

MiXCR was run by TCRdb on the RT-PCR reads, yielding one entry per CDR3 protein. This sample carries roughly 160,000 distinct CDR3 sequences, 11% of them seen once, and the ten largest clones take roughly an eighth. The receptor comes from a man aged 45-60 years who received an inactivated influenza vaccine. The V call is TRBV5-1, the J call TRBJ2-1; D uncertain. Sequencing used non-naive T cells sorted from PBMCs, obtained more than 35 days after vaccination. The CDR3 loop is CASSFQADNEQFF. CDR3 in DNA: TGCGCCAGCAGCTTTCAGGCGGACAATGAGCAGTTCTTC.